One sample yielded the 22 T cell receptor beta chains listed below, sequenced in a study of blood T cell repertoires in COVID-19. Here immunoSEQ multiplex PCR was the method, and the copy in TCRdb shows in-frame clones only, minus some. The table has about 190,000 clones, around 84% seen once; the top ten hold about 3.5%. The sample was PBMCs or T cells enriched from blood (not recorded which). Receptors originate from a woman aged 25 to 39 who had recovered from COVID-19.

This clone has a handful of counts. The rearrangement links TRBV28 to TRBJ1-1; no reliable D call. The V end lost 2 bases, the J end lost 4 bases, and 8 bases lay between the germline ends. Germline loops: CDR1 MDHEN, CDR2 SYDVKM. The CDR3 runs to 13 residues. For the CDR3, the DNA is TGTGCCAGCAGTTTAGGCGGAGGCACTGAAGCTTTCTTT. Amino acid sequence: CASSLGGGTEAFF. Together with reference TRBV28 and TRBJ1-1, the CDR3 gives the full variable domain: DVKVTQSSRYLVKRTGEKVFLECVQDMDHENMFWYRQDPGLGLRLIYFSYDVKMKEKGDIPEGYSVSREKKERFSLILESASTNQTSMYLCASSLGGGTEAFFGQGTRLTVV.

This clone showed up just once. The chain has TRBV4-2 and TRBJ1-6; possible D gene TRBD1, 5 bases. The V end was cut by 3 bases, the J end by 7 bases, with 16 bases between. CDR1 and CDR2 from the germline V gene are LGHNA and YNFKEQ. This CDR3 spans 16 amino acids. The CDR3 sequence is CASSQGRDGKNSPLHF. CDR3 in DNA: TGTGCCAGCAGCCAGGGGAGGGACGGGAAAAATTCACCCCTCCACTTT.

This rearrangement joins TRBV30 to TRBJ1-2, with 10 bases fitting TRBD1. In germline, CDR1 is GTSNPN, CDR2 SVGIG (reference sequence). V was clipped by 2 bases and J by 7 bases; unmatched bases: 7. The length of the CDR3 is 14 residues. The CDR3, as DNA: TGTGCCTGGAGTACCGGGACAGGGGTGTCTGGCTACACCTTC. Translated, it gives CAWSTGTGVSGYTF.

The genes are TRBV6-2 or TRBV6-3 and TRBJ2-7; 11 bases agree with TRBD1. Trimming removed 4 bases from V and 0 bases from J; junction bases left unmatched: 8. The CDR3 is 17 amino acids. Germline loops: CDR1 MNHEY, CDR2 SVGEGT. The CDR3 DNA follows: TGTGCCAGCAGTTCCGACCGGACAGGGGGCGCCTCCTACGAGCAGTACGTC. Protein product: CASSSDRTGGASYEQYV.

V gene TRBV6-5 combines with J gene TRBJ2-3, with D possibly matching TRBD2 (5 bases). This CDR3 has 14 residues. V was cut by 7 bases and J by 0 bases, with 11 bases left in between. Germline values: CDR1 MNHEY, CDR2 SVGAGI. This CDR3 is CASKRSGSTDTQYF. In nucleotides, the CDR3 is TGTGCCAGCAAGCGGTCGGGAAGCACAGATACGCAGTATTTT.

This clone turned up a few times. DNA for the CDR3: TGTGCCAGCAGCTCTCAGGGGGCCACTGAAGCTTTCTTT. Its translation is CASSSQGATEAFF. The chain recombines TRBV11-2 with TRBJ1-1; TRBD1 aligns across 8 bases. The germline gives CDR1 SGHAT, CDR2 FQNNGV. This CDR3 has 13 residues. Trimming cost V 4 bases and J 4 bases; bases outside gene matches: 2.

The chain couples TRBV5-8 to TRBJ2-7; 12 nucleotides match TRBD1. Trimming cost V 9 bases and J 6 bases; bases outside gene matches: 10. Germline V gives CDR1 SGHTS, CDR2 YDEGEE. This CDR3 comprises 14 residues. The CDR3 loop reads CATKRGTGGSEQYF. CDR3 nucleotide sequence: TGTGCCACTAAGCGGGGGACAGGGGGCTCCGAGCAGTACTTC.

CDR3 sequence (DNA): TGTGCCAGTAACACCGGGACAGGGGGGACCGGGGAGCTGTTTTTT. Its protein product is CASNTGTGGTGELFF. The gene calls are TRBV19 and TRBJ2-2; 11 positions agree with TRBD1. The V segment lost 7 bases and the J segment 5 bases; nucleotides outside the gene matches: 6. The germline V gene has CDR1 LNHDA and CDR2 SQIVND (reference sequence). The CDR3 sequence is 15 residues long. Complete variable domain (other parts from reference TRBV19 and TRBJ2-2): DGGITQSPKYLFRKEGQNVTLSCEQNLNHDAMYWYRQDPGQGLRLIYYSQIVNDFQKGDIAEGYSVSREKKESFPLTVTSAQKNPTAFYLCASNTGTGGTGELFFGEGSRLTVL.

The chain combines TRBV3-1 (or the pseudogene TRBV3-2) with TRBJ2-2; 9 positions match TRBD2. The length of the CDR3 is 16 residues. With V trimmed by 1 base and J by 4 bases, 4 bases remained unmatched. Per germline, CDR1 LGHDT and CDR2 YNNKEL (reference sequence). DNA of the CDR3: TGTGCCAGCAGCCAAGGAGCGGGGGGCCTCACCGGGGAGCTGTTTTTT. Translated, it gives CASSQGAGGLTGELFF.

This rearrangement joins TRBV18 to TRBJ2-1, with D perhaps TRBD2 (7 bases). The germline gives CDR1 KGHSH, CDR2 LQKENI. The CDR3 loop spans 15 amino acids. Trimming stripped 3 bases from V and 0 bases from J, with 9 bases between. The CDR3 sequence: CASSPGGGSYNEQFF. CDR3 DNA: TGTGCCAGCTCACCGGGAGGGGGCTCCTACAATGAGCAGTTCTTC.

This clone was counted ten times or more. This chain uses TRBV24-1 with TRBJ2-7, with 10 bases aligning to TRBD1. Germline V gene lookup returns CDR1 KGHDR and CDR2 SFDVKD. The CDR3 has 15 residues. Losses at the gene ends were 2 bases for V and 3 bases for J; bases not matched to a gene: 3. CDR3 coding DNA: TGTGCCACCAGTGATTATAGGACAGGGGGCTACGAGCAGTACTTC. The encoded protein is CATSDYRTGGYEQYF.

V is TRBV6-5 and J is TRBJ2-1, with D perhaps TRBD2 (5 bases). The length of the CDR3 is 11 residues. Trimming pared 8 bases from V and 9 bases from J, leaving 11 bases between. Germline V gene lookup returns CDR1 MNHEY and CDR2 SVGAGI. The chain's CDR3 is CASSRGSEQFF. CDR3 bases: TGTGCCAGCTCAAGAGGGAGTGAGCAGTTCTTC.

This sequence joins TRBV9 and TRBJ1-6; 8 nucleotides line up with TRBD1. V shed 0 bases and J 7 bases; nucleotides not matched to a gene: 3. The length of the CDR3 is 15 residues. From germline, CDR1 is SGDLS and CDR2 YYNGEE. CDR3: CASSVGTGGNSPLHF. In DNA form, the CDR3 reads TGTGCCAGCAGCGTAGGAACAGGGGGGAATTCACCCCTCCACTTT.

The chain couples TRBV12-5 to TRBJ1-1, with D unresolved. Trimming pared 2 bases from V and 0 bases from J, leaving 7 bases between. The CDR3 has 14 residues. Germline CDR1 LGHNT, CDR2 FRNRAP. The CDR3 DNA sequence: TGTGCTAGTGGTTTGTCATCCATGAACACTGAAGCTTTCTTT. Protein sequence: CASGLSSMNTEAFF. Supplemented by reference TRBV12-5 and TRBJ1-1, the full variable domain reads DARVTQTPRHKVTEMGQEVTMRCQPILGHNTVFWYRQTMMQGLELLAYFRNRAPLDDSGMPKDRFSAEMPDATLATLKIQPSEPRDSAVYFCASGLSSMNTEAFFGQGTRLTVV.

The chain links TRBV6-5 to TRBJ2-7; maybe TRBD1 (6 bases). V was shortened by 5 bases and J by 4 bases, with 18 bases between the two germline ends. Germline assignment: CDR1 MNHEY and CDR2 SVGAGI. The CDR3 spans 15 residues. The DNA of the CDR3 is TGTGCCAGCAGTCACCGGGAACAGGGATCATACGAGCAGTACTTC. This encodes CASSHREQGSYEQYF.

The rearrangement joins TRBV28 to TRBJ1-5; D is possibly TRBD1 (6 bases). CDR3 size: 11 residues. V lost 6 bases, J lost 15 bases, and 15 bases lay in between. Germline V lookup: CDR1 MDHEN, CDR2 SYDVKM. CDR3: CASSPGQQPHF. CDR3 DNA sequence: TGTGCCAGCAGCCCAGGACAGCAGCCGCATTTT.

This clone is a singleton in its sample. This rearrangement joins TRBV11-1 to TRBJ2-7, with a possible D match to TRBD2 (5 bases). This CDR3 has 12 residues. Germline CDR1 SGHAT, CDR2 FQDESV (reference sequence). Trimming left V 5 bases short and J 7 bases short, with 12 bases between. The CDR3, as DNA: TGTGCCAGCAGCGTGCGGGTGGGGGAGCAGTACTTC. Protein product: CASSVRVGEQYF. The complete variable domain, with remaining parts taken from reference TRBV11-1 and TRBJ2-7, reads EAEVAQSPRYKITEKSQAVAFWCDPISGHATLYWYRQILGQGPELLVQFQDESVVDDSQLPKDRFSAERLKGVDSTLKIQPAELGDSAMYLCASSVRVGEQYFGPGTRLTVT.

This chain connects TRBV27 to TRBJ1-4, with 7 bases lining up with TRBD1. CDR3 size: 14 residues. Germline-derived CDR1 and CDR2 are MNHEY and SMNVEV (reference sequence). After removal of 6 bases from V and 5 bases from J, the junction contained 6 bases not matched to a gene. The CDR3 spells CASSPQGTNEKLFF. The CDR3, as DNA: TGTGCCAGCAGCCCACAGGGGACAAATGAAAAACTGTTTTTT.

The CDR3 spells CASSLAVFPYEQYF. In DNA form, the CDR3 reads TGTGCCAGCAGCTTAGCGGTTTTCCCCTACGAGCAGTACTTC. J is TRBJ2-7 and V is TRBV11-2; no reliable D call. The germline CDR1 and CDR2 sequences are SGHAT and FQNNGV. V was cut by 1 base and J by 2 bases, with 9 bases left in between. This CDR3 region has 14 residues.

This clone was detected once. This rearrangement joins TRBV19 to TRBJ1-5; no definite D call. CDR1 and CDR2 (germline): LNHDA, SQIVND (reference sequence). V was trimmed by 1 base and J by 3 bases, leaving 19 bases between them. The CDR3 sequence is 18 residues long. In DNA form, the CDR3 reads TGTGCCAGTAGTATAGTAGGCGCGGCGGTACTTTCCAATCAGCCCCAGCATTTT. It translates to CASSIVGAAVLSNQPQHF.

The J gene is TRBJ1-2, the V gene TRBV5-1; D gene ambiguous. V was trimmed by 1 base and J by 0 bases, leaving 4 bases between them. This CDR3 comprises 13 residues. The germline CDR1 and CDR2 sequences are SGHRS and YFSETQ. CDR3: CASSLTTNYGYTF. The CDR3 DNA reads as TGCGCCAGCAGCTTGACAACTAACTATGGCTACACCTTC. The full variable domain, with the rest looked up from reference TRBV5-1 and TRBJ1-2, is KAGVTQTPRYLIKTRGQQVTLSCSPISGHRSVSWYQQTPGQGLQFLFEYFSETQRNKGNFPGRFSGRQFSNSRSEMNVSTLELGDSALYLCASSLTTNYGYTFGSGTRLTVV.

This clone was seen just once. Distinct nucleotide sequences in the sample also encode this CDR3. This rearrangement joins TRBV5-1 to TRBJ2-5; TRBD2 might be the D (5 bases). Germline V CDR1 and CDR2: SGHRS, YFSETQ. V was cut by 5 bases and J by 1 base, with 12 bases left in between. There are 14 residues in the CDR3. The chain's CDR3 is CASSPGRGQETQYF. In DNA, the CDR3 is TGCGCCAGCAGTCCCGGACGGGGCCAAGAGACCCAGTACTTC.